This TCR beta chain was observed in a study of cytotoxic CD8 clonotypes in ibrutinib-treated CLL. Study-wide background: On average, each sample had hundreds of thousands of productive templates and more than 85,000 productive rearrangements.

Libraries were prepared by immunoSEQ multiplex PCR; TCRdb keeps only in-frame clonotypes and omits some of them. The table shows hundreds of thousands of clones, with roughly 77% occurring only once. In its sample, this clone was seen a few times. The ends were cut back, 5 bases at V and 9 bases at J, with 11 bases in the middle. CDR3 size: 12 residues. Germline CDR1 MNHEY, CDR2 SVGAGI. The chain employs TRBV6-5 and TRBJ2-1; possibly TRBD1 for D (6 bases). This specimen was PBMCs, taken after 12 months of ibrutinib treatment. The receptor was isolated from a human donor with chronic lymphocytic leukemia. The CDR3 coding sequence is TGTGCCAGCAGTGAAACAGGGTTTGAGCAGTTCTTC. Its translation: CASSETGFEQFF.